One T cell receptor (beta chain) is described in this entry. Its binding antigen is unknown. Per-nucleotide qualities are absent, and no much larger clonotype sits a single base away. This record comes from a study of response to subunit inactivated influenza vaccine (dated by TCRdb to the late 2010s). Describing the broader study: The study used deep quantitative T cell receptor repertoire profiling to track responses to a trivalent subunit inactivated influenza vaccine. Results and caveats for the whole study, not just this receptor: The authors suggested that each seasonal influenza vaccination may recruit only a limited number of new T cells.

The library relied on RT-PCR. The listed sequencing device is Illumina HiSeq 2500. TCRdb ran its own pipeline on the public reads, namely fastp trimming at Q25 and MiXCR clone calling, and kept in-frame beta chains. Records with the same CDR3 protein are collapsed into one entry carrying the most frequent genes and DNA. The sample table contains roughly 780,000 distinct CDR3 sequences; only one count was recorded for approximately 17% of them. Of the sample, roughly 11% is held by the ten largest clones. Here the sequenced sample was PBMCs from blood, taken less than 6 days after vaccination. This clonotype originated in a man in his fifties who received an inactivated influenza vaccine. Donor details come from another sample of the same person, matched by shared clones.

The CDR3 sequence is CSASHSTGSQPQHF. The DNA sequence is as follows: TGCAGTGCTTCTCATTCGACAGGGTCTCAGCCCCAGCATTTT. Recombination linked TRBV20-1 to TRBJ1-5, and 7 bases in between align with TRBD1. CDR3 length: 14 amino acids, cysteine to phenylalanine. The only DNA kept is the CDR3, 42 bases in frame from the first base. V lost 5 bases and J lost 6 bases, and the count of bases not matched to a germline gene is 10. The germline V gene (reference sequence) supplies CDR1 DFQATT and CDR2 SNEGSKA.